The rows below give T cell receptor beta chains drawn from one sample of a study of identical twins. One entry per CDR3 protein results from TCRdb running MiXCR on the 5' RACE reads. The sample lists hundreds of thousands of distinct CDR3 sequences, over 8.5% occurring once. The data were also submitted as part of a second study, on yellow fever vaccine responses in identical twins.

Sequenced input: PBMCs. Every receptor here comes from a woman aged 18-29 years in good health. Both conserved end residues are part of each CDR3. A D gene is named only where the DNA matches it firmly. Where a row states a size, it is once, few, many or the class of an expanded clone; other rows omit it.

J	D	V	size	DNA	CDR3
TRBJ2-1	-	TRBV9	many	TGTGCCAGCAGCGTAGTAGGGTCAAGTGGGAATGAGCAGTTCTTC	CASSVVGSSGNEQFF
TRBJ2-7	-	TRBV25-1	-	TGTGCCACGGCTGTGGGGGATGGAATTAAGCAGTACTTC	CATAVGDGIKQYF
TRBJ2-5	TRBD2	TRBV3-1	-	TGTGCCAGCTGCCAGGGACTAGCGGGGGCCTTACCCCAGACCCAGTACTTC	CASCQGLAGALPQTQYF
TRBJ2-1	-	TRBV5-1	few	TGCGCCAGCAGCTTGAAGGCGGGGAACTACAATGAGCAGTTCTTC	CASSLKAGNYNEQFF
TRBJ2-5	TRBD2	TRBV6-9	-	TGTGCCAGCAGCCCCGGGCTGCTCGCGGGAGTTGGAGAGACCCAGTACTTC	CASSPGLLAGVGETQYF
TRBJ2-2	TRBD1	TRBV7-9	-	TGTGCCAGCAGCTTAGCAGGGGGCTCTGGGACCGGGGAGCTGTTTTTT	CASSLAGGSGTGELFF
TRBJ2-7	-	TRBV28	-	TGTGCCAGCAACCACGGGGGAAGCGAGCAGTACTTC	CASNHGGSEQYF
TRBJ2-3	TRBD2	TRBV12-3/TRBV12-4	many	TGTGCCAGTGCCGCCGGGACTAGTCATTCAGATACGCAGTATTTT	CASAAGTSHSDTQYF
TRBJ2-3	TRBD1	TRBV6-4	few	TGTGCCAGCAGTGAAAATACAGGGGCCACAGATACGCAGTATTTT	CASSENTGATDTQYF
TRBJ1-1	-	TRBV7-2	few	TGTGCCAGCAGCTTAGAAGGCGGCCCGACTGAAGCTTTCTTT	CASSLEGGPTEAFF
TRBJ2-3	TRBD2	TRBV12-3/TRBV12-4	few	TGTGCCAGCAGGCTGGCGGGGGGCGGTGATACGCAGTATTTT	CASRLAGGGDTQYF
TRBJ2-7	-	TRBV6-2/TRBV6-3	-	TGTGCCAGCAGTTACAGAGGGGAGGCCTACGAGCAGTACTTC	CASSYRGEAYEQYF
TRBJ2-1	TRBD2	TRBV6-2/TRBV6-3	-	TGTGCCAGCAGTCCGATGAGCGGGAGGAGCTCCTACAATGAGCAGTTCTTC	CASSPMSGRSSYNEQFF
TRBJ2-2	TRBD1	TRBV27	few	TGTGCCAGCAGTTTTCCTCCTCGACAGGGTGGGACCGGGGAGCTGTTTTTT	CASSFPPRQGGTGELFF
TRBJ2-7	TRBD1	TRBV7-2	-	TGTGCCAGCAACCGACAGGGGTCCTACGAGCAGTACTTC	CASNRQGSYEQYF
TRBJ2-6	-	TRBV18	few	TGTGCCAGCTCACCACAGTACGGGGCCAACGTCCTGACTTTC	CASSPQYGANVLTF
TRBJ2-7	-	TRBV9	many	TGTGCCAGCAGCCTAGGGGCGGAGAGCTCCTACGAGCAGTACTTC	CASSLGAESSYEQYF